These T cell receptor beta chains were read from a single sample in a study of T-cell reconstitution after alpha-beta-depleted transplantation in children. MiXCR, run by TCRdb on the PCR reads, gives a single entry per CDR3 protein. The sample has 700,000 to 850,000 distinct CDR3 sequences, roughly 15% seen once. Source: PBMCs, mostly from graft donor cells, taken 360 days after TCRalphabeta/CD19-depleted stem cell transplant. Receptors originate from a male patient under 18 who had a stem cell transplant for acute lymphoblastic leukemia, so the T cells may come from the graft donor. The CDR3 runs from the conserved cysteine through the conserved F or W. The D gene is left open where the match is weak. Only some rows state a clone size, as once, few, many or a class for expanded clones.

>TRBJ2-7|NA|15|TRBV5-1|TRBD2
TGCGCCAGCAGCTTTACTAGCGGGAAAGCCTACGAGCAGTACTTC
CASSFTSGKAYEQYF
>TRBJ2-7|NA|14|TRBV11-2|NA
TGTGCCAGCAGCTCGTCCTCCTTCCCTTACGAGCAGTACTTC
CASSSSSFPYEQYF
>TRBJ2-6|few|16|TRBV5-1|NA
TGCGCCAGCAGCTTGGACGTAAGCTCTGGGGCCAACGTCCTGACTTTC
CASSLDVSSGANVLTF
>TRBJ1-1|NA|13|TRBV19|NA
TGTGCCAGTAGTAACAGGGTAATCCCTGAAGCTTTCTTT
CASSNRVIPEAFF
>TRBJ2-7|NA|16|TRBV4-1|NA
TGCGCCAGCAGCCGGATTCCCAACTTTAGATCCTACGAGCAGTACTTC
CASSRIPNFRSYEQYF
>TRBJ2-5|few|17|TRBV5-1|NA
TGCGCCAGCAGCTTGGCCAAATTTTTAACTAAACAAGAGACCCAGTACTTC
CASSLAKFLTKQETQYF
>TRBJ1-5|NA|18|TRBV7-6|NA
TGTGCCAGCAGCCCACTTCAGACAGCCTTTTATAGCAATCAGCCCCAGCATTTT
CASSPLQTAFYSNQPQHF
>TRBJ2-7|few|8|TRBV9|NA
TGTGCCAGCAGCCCCTGGGCCTTC
CASSPWAF
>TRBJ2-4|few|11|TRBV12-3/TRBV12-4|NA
TGTGCCAGCACCCCCAAAAACATTCAGTACTTC
CASTPKNIQYF
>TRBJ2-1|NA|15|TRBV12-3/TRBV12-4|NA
TGTGCCAGCAGGTACAGGGAGGAGGGGGACAATGAGCAGTTCTTC
CASRYREEGDNEQFF
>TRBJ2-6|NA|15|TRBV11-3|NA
TGTGCCAGCAGCGCCGTTAGCTCTGGGGCCAACGTCCTGACTTTC
CASSAVSSGANVLTF
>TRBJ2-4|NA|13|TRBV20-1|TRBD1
TGCAGTGCAACCGGGACAGGCCCAACCATTCAGTACTTC
CSATGTGPTIQYF
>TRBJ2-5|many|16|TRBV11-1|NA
TGTGCCAGCAGCTTAGCGAGAACGCCGGTCCCGAAGACCCAGTACTTC
CASSLARTPVPKTQYF
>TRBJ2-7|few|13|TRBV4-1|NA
TGCGCCAGCAGTCCTCGGGGGGCCAACGAGCAGTACTTC
CASSPRGANEQYF
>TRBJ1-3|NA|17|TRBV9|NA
TGTGCCAGCAGCGATAACAGGGCCGCACCCTCTGGAAACACCATATATTTT
CASSDNRAAPSGNTIYF
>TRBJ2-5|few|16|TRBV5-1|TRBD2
TGCGCCAGCAGCTTAACTGGCGGGAGGGCGGTAGAGACCCAGTACTTC
CASSLTGGRAVETQYF
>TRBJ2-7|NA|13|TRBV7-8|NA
TGTGCCAGCAGCTACGGCAGGGAGAACGAGCAGTACTTC
CASSYGRENEQYF
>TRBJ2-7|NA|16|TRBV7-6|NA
TGTGCCAGCAGCCACATTCCTCAGGGGTTCCTTCACGAGCAGTACTTC
CASSHIPQGFLHEQYF
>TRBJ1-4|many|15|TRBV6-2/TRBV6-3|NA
TGTGCCAGCAGTTCCATCTGGGCAGGGTGGGAAAAACTGTTTTTT
CASSSIWAGWEKLFF
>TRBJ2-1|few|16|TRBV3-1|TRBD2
TGTGCCAGCAGCCAAGATCGAGGACTAGCATACAATGAGCAGTTCTTC
CASSQDRGLAYNEQFF
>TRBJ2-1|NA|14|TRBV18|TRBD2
TGTGCCAGCTCACCAGAGACGGGAGGGAATGAGCAGTTCTTC
CASSPETGGNEQFF
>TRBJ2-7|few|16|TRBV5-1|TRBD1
TGCGCCAGCAGCCCGTACGACAGGGGGCGGTCCTACGAGCAGTACTTC
CASSPYDRGRSYEQYF
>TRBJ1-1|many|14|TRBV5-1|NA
TGCGCCAGCAGCCCTCTGGAGAGGGACACTGAAGCTTTCTTT
CASSPLERDTEAFF
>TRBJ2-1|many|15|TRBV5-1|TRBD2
TGTGCCAGCAGTCTAGCGGGAGGGCCGGGTAATGAGCAGTTCTTC
CASSLAGGPGNEQFF
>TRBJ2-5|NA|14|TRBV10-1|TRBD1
TGCGCCAGCAGTGACGAGGGGGCCGGGGAGACCCAGTACTTC
CASSDEGAGETQYF
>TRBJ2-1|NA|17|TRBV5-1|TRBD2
TGCGCCAGCAGGGGACTAGCGGGGTTTAGCTCCTACAATGAGCAGTTCTTC
CASRGLAGFSSYNEQFF
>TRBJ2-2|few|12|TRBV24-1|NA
NA
CATSEPRGSCFF
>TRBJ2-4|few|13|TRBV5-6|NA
TGTGCCAGCAGCTTGGGTCCAGCGAACATTCAGTACTTC
CASSLGPANIQYF
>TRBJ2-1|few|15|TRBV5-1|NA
TGCGCCAGCAGCTTGGAGGGGAAGTCCTACAATGAGCAGTTCTTC
CASSLEGKSYNEQFF
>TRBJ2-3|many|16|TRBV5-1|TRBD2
TGCGCCAGCAGCCTCGGGACTAGCGGTCGCACAGATACGCAGTATTTT
CASSLGTSGRTDTQYF
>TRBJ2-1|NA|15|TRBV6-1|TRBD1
TGTGCCAGCACCAAACAGGGGGACCTCTACAATGAGCAGTTCTTC
CASTKQGDLYNEQFF
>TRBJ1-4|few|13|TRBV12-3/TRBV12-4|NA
TGTGCCAGCAGCCGTCGACAGGCTGAAAAACTGTTTTTT
CASSRRQAEKLFF
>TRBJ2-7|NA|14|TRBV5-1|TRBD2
TGCGCCAGCAGCCGTAGCGGGAGTGGCTACGAGCAGTACTTC
CASSRSGSGYEQYF
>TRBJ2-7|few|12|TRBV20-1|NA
TGCAGTGCTACTAGGCCCCGCTACGAGCAGTACTTC
CSATRPRYEQYF
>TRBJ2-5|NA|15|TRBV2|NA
TGTGCCAGCAGTGACGACTCCCTGGTCATAGGGACCCAGTACTTC
CASSDDSLVIGTQYF